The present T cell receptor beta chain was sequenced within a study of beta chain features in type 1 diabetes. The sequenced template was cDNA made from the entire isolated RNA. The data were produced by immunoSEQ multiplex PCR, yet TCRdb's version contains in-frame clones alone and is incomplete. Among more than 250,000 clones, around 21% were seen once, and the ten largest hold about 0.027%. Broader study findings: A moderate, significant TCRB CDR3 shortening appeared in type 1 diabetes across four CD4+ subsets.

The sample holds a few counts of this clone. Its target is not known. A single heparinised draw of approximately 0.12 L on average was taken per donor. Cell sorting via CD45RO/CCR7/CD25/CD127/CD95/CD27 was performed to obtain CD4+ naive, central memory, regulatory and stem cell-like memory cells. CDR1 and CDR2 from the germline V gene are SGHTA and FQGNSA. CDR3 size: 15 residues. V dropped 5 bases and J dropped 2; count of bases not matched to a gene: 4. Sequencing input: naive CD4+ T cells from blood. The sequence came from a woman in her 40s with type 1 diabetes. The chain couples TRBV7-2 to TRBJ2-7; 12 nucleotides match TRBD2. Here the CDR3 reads CASSARLAGAYEQYF. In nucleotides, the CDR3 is TGTGCCAGCAGCGCAAGACTAGCGGGGGCCTACGAGCAGTACTTC.